This T cell receptor (beta chain) was captured by sequencing in a study of monozygotic twins with inflammatory bowel disease. The CDR3 has 17 amino acids. The germline CDR1 and CDR2 sequences are SGHTA and FQGNSA. Each CDR3 protein gets one entry in TCRdb, which reprocessed the 5' RACE reads and gives no DNA. Recorded here are about 110,000 distinct CDR3 sequences; the top ten clones represent roughly 12%. General study results and limits: Findings did not support one strong IBD-associated signal or clonotype. Especially where disease activity was present, IBD patients had fewer clonotypes in common with others than healthy twins did. Diversity of TCRbeta measured by inverse Simpson was lower in IBD patients than in healthy co-twins.

In regard to this clonotype: The antigen is unknown.

Sequenced sample: blood. The J gene is TRBJ1-2, the V gene TRBV7-2. This receptor was taken from a human donor with ulcerative colitis or Crohn's disease, or a healthy co-twin of an affected twin (not recorded which). The CDR3 reads CASSLVPVTSFNYGYTF. Combining the CDR3 with reference TRBV7-2 and TRBJ1-2 gives the whole variable domain GAGVSQSPSNKVTEKGKDVELRCDPISGHTALYWYRQSLGQGLEFLIYFQGNSAPDKSGLPSDRFSAERTGGSVSTLTIQRTQQEDSAVYLCASSLVPVTSFNYGYTFGSGTRLTVV.